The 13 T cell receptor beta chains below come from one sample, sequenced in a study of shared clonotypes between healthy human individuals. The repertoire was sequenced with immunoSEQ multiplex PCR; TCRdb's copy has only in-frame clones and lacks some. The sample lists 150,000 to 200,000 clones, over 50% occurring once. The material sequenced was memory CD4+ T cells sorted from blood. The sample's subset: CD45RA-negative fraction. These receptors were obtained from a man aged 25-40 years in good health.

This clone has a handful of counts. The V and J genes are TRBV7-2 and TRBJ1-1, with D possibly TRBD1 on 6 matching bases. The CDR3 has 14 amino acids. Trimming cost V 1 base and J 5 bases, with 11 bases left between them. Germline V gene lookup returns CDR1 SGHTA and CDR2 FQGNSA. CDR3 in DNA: TGTGCCAGCAGCTTAGGTCAGGGGAGGACTGAAGCTTTCTTT. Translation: CASSLGQGRTEAFF.

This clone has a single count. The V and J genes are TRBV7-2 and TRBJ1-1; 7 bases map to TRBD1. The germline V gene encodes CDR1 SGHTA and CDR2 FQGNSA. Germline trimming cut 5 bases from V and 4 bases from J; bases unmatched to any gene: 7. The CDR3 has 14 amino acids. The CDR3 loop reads CASSPDRAPTEAFF. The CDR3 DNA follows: TGTGCCAGCAGCCCCGACAGGGCTCCCACTGAAGCTTTCTTT.

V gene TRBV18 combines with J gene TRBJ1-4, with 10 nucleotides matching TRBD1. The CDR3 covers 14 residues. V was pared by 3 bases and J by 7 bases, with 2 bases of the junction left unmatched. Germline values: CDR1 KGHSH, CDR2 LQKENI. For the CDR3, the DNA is TGTGCCAGCTCACCTGGACAGGGGGTTGAAAAACTGTTTTTT. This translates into CASSPGQGVEKLFF.

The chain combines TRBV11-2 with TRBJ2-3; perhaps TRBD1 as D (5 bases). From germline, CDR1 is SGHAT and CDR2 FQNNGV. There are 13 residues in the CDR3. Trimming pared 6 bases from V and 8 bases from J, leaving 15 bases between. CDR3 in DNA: TGTGCCAGCAGTTCTACACCAGGGTCTACGCAGTATTTT. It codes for CASSSTPGSTQYF.

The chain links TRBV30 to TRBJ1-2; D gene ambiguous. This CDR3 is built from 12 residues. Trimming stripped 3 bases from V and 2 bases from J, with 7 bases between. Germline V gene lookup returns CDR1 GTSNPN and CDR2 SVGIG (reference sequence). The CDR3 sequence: CAWRGSNYGYTF. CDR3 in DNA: TGTGCCTGGAGAGGATCGAACTATGGCTACACCTTC. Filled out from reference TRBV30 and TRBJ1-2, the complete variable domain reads SQTIHQWPATLVQPVGSPLSLECTVEGTSNPNLYWYRQAAGRGLQLLFYSVGIGQISSEVPQNLSASRPQDRQFILSSKKLLLSDSGFYLCAWRGSNYGYTFGSGTRLTVV.

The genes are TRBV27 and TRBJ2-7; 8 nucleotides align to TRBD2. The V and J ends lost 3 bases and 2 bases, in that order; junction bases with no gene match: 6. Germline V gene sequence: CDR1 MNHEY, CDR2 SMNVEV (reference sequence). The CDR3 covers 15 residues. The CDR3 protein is CASSFIAGPAYEQYF. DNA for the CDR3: TGTGCCAGCAGTTTCATAGCGGGACCGGCCTACGAGCAGTACTTC.

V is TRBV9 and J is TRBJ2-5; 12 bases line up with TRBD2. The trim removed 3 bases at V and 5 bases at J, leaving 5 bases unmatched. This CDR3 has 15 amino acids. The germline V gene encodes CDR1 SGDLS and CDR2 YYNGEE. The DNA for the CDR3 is TGTGCCAGCAGCGGTAGACTAGCGGGAGTTGAGACCCAGTACTTC. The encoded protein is CASSGRLAGVETQYF.

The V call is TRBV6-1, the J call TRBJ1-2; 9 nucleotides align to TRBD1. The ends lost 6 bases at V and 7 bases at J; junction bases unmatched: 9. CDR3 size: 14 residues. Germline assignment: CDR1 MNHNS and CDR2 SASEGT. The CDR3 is CASSAGTGRTGYTF. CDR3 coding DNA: TGTGCCAGCAGCGCCGGGACAGGGCGAACTGGCTACACCTTC.

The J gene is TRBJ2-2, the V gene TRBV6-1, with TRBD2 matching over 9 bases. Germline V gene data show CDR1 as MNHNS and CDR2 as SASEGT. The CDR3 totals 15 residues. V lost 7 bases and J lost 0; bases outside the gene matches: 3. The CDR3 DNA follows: TGTGCCAGCACCCTAGCGGGACCGAACACCGGGGAGCTGTTTTTT. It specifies CASTLAGPNTGELFF.

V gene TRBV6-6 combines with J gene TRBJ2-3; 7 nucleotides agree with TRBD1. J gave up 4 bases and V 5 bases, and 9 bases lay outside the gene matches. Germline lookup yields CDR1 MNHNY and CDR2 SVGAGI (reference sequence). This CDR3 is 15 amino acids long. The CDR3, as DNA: TGTGCCAGCAGTCAACAGGGGCAGTGGGCAGATACGCAGTATTTT. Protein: CASSQQGQWADTQYF.

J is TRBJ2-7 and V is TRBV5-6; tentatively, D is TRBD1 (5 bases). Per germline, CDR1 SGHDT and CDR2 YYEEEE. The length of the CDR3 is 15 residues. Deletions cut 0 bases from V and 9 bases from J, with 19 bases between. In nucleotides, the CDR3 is TGTGCCAGCAGCTTGGATAGCAGGGTCCGGTCAGTGCAGTACTTC. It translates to CASSLDSRVRSVQYF.

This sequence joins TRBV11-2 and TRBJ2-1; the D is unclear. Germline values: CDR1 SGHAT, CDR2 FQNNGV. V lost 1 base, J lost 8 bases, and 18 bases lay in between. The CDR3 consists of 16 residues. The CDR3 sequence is CASSLGASGLGYEQFF. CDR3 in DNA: TGTGCCAGCAGCTTAGGGGCTAGTGGCTTGGGGTATGAGCAGTTCTTC.

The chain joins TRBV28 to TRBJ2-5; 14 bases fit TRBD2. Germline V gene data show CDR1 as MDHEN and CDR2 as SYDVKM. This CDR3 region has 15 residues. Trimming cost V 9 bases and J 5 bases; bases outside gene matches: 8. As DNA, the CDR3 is TGTGCCAGAATCAAAAGACTAGCGGGAGGGGAGACCCAGTACTTC. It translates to CARIKRLAGGETQYF.